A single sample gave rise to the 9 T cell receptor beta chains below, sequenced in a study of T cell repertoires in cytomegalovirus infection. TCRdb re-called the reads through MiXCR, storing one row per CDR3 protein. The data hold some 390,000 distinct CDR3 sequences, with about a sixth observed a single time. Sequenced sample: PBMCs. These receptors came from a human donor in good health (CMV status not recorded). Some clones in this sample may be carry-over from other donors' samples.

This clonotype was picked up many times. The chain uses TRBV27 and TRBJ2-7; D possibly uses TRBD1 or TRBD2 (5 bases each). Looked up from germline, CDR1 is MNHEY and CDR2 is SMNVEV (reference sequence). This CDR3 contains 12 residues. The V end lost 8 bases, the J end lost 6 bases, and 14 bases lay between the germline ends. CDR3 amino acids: CASSLGDGEQYF. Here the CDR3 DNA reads TGTGCCAGCTCCCTAGGGGACGGCGAGCAGTACTTC.

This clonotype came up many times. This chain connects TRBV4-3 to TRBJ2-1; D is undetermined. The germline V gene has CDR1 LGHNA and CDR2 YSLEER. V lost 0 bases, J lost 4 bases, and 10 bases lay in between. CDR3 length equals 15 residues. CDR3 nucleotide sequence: TGCGCCAGCAGCCAAGAAAGGTTGTCTTACAATGAGCAGTTCTTC. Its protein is CASSQERLSYNEQFF.

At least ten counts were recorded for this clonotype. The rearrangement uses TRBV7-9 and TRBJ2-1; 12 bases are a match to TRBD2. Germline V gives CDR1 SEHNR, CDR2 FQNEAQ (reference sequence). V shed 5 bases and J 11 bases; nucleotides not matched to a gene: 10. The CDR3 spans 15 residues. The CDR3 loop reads CASSRRLAGVFKQFF. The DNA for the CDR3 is TGTGCCAGCAGCCGAAGACTAGCGGGAGTTTTTAAGCAGTTCTTC.

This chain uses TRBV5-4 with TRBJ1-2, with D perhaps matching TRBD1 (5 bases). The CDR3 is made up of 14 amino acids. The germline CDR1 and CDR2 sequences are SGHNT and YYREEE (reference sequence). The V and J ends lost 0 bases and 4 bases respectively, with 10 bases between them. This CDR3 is CASSLDYRPYGYTF. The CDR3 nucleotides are TGTGCCAGCAGCTTGGATTACAGGCCCTATGGCTACACCTTC.

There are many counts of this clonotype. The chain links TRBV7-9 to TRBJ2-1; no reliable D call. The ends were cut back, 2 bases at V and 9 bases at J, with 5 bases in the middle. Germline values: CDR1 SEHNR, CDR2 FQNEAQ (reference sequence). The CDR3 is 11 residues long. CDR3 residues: CASSLSTEQFF. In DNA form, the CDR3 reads TGTGCCAGCAGCTTAAGTACTGAGCAGTTCTTC.

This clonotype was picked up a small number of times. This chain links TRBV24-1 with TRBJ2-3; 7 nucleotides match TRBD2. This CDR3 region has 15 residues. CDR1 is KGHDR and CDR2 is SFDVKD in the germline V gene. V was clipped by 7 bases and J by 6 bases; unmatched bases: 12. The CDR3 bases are TGTGCCACCAGCGACCCGAGCGGGGTTTCTGATACGCAGTATTTT. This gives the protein CATSDPSGVSDTQYF.

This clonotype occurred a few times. The CDR3 protein is CASSLGQGLWKAFF. CDR3 nucleotides: TGTGCCAGCAGCCTGGGACAGGGGCTGTGGAAAGCTTTCTTT. The V call is TRBV6-5, the J call TRBJ1-1; 10 nucleotides agree with TRBD1. J gave up 9 bases and V 6 bases, and 10 bases lay outside the gene matches. Germline V lookup: CDR1 MNHEY, CDR2 SVGAGI. The length of the CDR3 is 14 residues.

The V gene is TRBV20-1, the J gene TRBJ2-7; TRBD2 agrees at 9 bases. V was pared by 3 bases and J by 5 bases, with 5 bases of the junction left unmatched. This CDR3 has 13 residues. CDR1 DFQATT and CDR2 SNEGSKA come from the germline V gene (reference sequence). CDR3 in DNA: TGCAGTGCTAGTTTGGCGGGAGGGGACGAGCAGTACTTC. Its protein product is CSASLAGGDEQYF.

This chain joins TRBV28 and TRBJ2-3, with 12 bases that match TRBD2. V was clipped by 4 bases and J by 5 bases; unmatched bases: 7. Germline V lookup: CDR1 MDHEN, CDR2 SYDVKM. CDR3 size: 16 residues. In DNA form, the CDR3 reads TGTGCCAGCAGTTCTTCCCTAGCGGGGGGGGTAGATACGCAGTATTTT. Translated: CASSSSLAGGVDTQYF.